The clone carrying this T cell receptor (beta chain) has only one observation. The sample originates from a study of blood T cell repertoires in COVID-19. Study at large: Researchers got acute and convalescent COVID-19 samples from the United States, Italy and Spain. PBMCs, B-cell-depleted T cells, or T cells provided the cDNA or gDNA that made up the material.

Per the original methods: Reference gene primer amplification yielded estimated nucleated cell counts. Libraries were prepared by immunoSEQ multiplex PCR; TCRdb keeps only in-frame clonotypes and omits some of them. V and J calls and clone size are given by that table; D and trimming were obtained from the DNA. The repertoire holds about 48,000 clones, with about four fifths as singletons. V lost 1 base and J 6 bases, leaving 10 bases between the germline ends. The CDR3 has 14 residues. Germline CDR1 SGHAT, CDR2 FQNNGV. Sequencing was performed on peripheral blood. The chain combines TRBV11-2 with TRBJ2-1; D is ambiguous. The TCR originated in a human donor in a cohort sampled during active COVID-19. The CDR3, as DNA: TGTGCCAGCAGCTTAGGTCAGGAACGCAATGAGCAGTTCTTC. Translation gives CASSLGQERNEQFF.